The clone carrying this T cell receptor (beta chain) was recorded at least ten times. V gave up 6 bases and J gave up 0 bases, with 8 bases separating them. CDR1 is MRHNA and CDR2 is SNTAGT in the germline V gene. The CDR3 is 13 amino acids. The data are from a study of blood T cell repertoires in COVID-19. Study-level information: The study drew acute and convalescent COVID-19 samples from the United States, Italy and Spain. The analysed material was cDNA or gDNA that came from T cells, B-cell-depleted T cells, or PBMCs.

Authors' analysis steps: Estimated nucleated cell counts came from reference gene primer amplification. Profiled with immunoSEQ multiplex PCR; TCRdb holds only in-frame clones, not every one. D and trimming were read from the DNA, whereas the V and J calls and clone size are those reported in that table. The repertoire holds about 210,000 clones, with 70% to 90% as singletons. This TCR was sampled from a human donor in a cohort sampled during active COVID-19. This chain joins TRBV6-4 and TRBJ1-1, with no clear D. What was sequenced was peripheral blood. The CDR3, as DNA: TGTGCCAGCAGCGCCAGGATGAACACTGAAGCTTTCTTT. Amino acid sequence: CASSARMNTEAFF.